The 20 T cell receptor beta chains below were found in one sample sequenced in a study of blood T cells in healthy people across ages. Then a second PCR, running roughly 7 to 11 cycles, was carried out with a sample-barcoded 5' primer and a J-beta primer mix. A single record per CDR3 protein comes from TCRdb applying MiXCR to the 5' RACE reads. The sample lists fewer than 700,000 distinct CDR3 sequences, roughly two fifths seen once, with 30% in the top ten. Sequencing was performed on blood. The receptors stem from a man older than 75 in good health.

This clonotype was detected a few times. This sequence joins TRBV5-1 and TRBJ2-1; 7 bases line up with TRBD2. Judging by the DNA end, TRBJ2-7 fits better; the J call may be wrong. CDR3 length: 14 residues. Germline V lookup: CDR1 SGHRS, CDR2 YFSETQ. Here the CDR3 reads CASSLAGRYNEQYF. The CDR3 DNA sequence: TGCGCCAGCAGCTTAGCGGGACGGTACAATGAGCAGTACTTC.

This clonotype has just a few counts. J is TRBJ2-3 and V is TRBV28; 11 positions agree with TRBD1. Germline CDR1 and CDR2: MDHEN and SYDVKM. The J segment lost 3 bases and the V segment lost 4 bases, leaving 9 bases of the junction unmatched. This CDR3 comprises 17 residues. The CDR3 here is CASSSLGQGVETDTQYF. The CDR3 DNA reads TGTGCCAGCAGTTCCCTGGGACAGGGGGTAGAGACAGATACGCAGTATTTT.

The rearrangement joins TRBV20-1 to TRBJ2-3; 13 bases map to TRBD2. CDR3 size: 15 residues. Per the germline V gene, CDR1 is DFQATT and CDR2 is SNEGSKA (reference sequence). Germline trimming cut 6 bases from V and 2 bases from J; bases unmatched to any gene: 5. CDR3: CSAGTSGANTDTQYF. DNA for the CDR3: TGCAGTGCCGGGACTAGCGGGGCTAACACAGATACGCAGTATTTT.

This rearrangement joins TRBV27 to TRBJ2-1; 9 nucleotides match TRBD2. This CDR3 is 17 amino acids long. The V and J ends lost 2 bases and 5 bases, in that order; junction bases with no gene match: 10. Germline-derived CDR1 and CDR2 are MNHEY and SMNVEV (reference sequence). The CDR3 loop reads CASSLTLAGVPHNEQFF. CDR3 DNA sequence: TGTGCCAGCAGTTTAACATTAGCGGGAGTTCCCCACAATGAGCAGTTCTTC.

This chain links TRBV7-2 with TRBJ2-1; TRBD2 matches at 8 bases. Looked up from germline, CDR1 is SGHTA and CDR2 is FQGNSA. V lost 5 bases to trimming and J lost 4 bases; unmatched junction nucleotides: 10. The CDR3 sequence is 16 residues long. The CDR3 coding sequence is TGTGCCAGCAGCCCAAACGGCGGGGGGCTATACAATGAGCAGTTCTTC. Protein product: CASSPNGGGLYNEQFF. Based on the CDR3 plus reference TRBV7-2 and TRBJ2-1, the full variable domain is GAGVSQSPSNKVTEKGKDVELRCDPISGHTALYWYRQSLGQGLEFLIYFQGNSAPDKSGLPSDRFSAERTGGSVSTLTIQRTQQEDSAVYLCASSPNGGGLYNEQFFGPGTRLTVL.

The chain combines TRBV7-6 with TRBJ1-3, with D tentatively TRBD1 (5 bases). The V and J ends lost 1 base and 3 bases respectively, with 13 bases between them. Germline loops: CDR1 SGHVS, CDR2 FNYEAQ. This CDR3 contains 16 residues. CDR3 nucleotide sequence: TGTGCCAGCAGCTTAGACGCCGGGACTATTGGAAACACCATATATTTT. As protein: CASSLDAGTIGNTIYF.

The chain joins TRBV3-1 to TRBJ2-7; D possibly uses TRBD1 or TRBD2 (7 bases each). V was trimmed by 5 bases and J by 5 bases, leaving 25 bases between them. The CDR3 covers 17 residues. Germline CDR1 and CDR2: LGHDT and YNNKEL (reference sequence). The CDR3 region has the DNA TGTGCCAGCAGCTACAGGGGTCCGCTAGCGGATAGGCACGAGCAGTACTTC. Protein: CASSYRGPLADRHEQYF.

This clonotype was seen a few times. Written as DNA, the CDR3 is TGCGCCAGCAGCCAAGATGGGACTAGAAATGAGCAGTTCTTC. This sequence encodes CASSQDGTRNEQFF. The rearrangement links TRBV4-3 to TRBJ2-1, with 8 bases identical to TRBD2. With V trimmed by 0 bases and J by 7 bases, 2 bases remained unmatched. Per germline, CDR1 LGHNA and CDR2 YSLEER. The CDR3 contains 14 residues.

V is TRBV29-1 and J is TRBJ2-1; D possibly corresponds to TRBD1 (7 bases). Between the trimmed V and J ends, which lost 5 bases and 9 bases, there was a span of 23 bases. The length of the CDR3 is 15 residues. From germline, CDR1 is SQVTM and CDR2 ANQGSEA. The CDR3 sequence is CSVTRGDGSGSEQFF. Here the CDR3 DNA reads TGCAGCGTTACCAGGGGGGACGGGAGCGGAAGTGAGCAGTTCTTC.

The CDR3 loop is CASSPPRGSGSYETQFF. The CDR3 DNA follows: TGTGCCAGCAGTCCACCCCGGGGTAGCGGGAGTTATGAGACCCAGTTCTTC. The rearrangement uses TRBV27 and TRBJ2-1, with TRBD2 matching 9 bases. This CDR3 spans 17 amino acids. Trimming removed 5 bases from V and 13 bases from J; junction bases left unmatched: 21. Germline CDR1 and CDR2: MNHEY and SMNVEV (reference sequence).

CDR3 nucleotide sequence: TGTGCCAGCAGCTTAGGGCCTAGCGGGAGTAATGAGCAGTACTTC. Translated, it gives CASSLGPSGSNEQYF. The chain uses TRBV7-3 and TRBJ2-7; 10 bases are a match to TRBD2. The CDR3 length is 15 residues. Germline V gene data show CDR1 as SGHTA and CDR2 as FQGTGA. V trimming: 2 bases; J trimming: 7 bases; junction bases outside the gene matches: 8.

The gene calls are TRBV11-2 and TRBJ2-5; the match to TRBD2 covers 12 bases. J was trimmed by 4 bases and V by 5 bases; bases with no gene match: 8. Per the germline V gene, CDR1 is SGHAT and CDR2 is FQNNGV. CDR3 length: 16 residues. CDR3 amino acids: CASSHSPSGGGETQYF. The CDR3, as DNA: TGTGCCAGCAGCCATTCCCCTAGCGGGGGGGGAGAGACCCAGTACTTC. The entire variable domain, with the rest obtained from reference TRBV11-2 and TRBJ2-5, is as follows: EAGVAQSPRYKIIEKRQSVAFWCNPISGHATLYWYQQILGQGPKLLIQFQNNGVVDDSQLPKDRFSAERLKGVDSTLKIQPAKLEDSAVYLCASSHSPSGGGETQYFGPGTRLLVL.

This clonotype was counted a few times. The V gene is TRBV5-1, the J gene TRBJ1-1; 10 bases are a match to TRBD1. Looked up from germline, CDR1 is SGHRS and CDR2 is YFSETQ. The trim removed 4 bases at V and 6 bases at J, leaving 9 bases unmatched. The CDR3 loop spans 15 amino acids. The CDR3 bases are TGCGCCAGCAGCGGCGGGACAGGGGTCTATTCTGAAGCTTTCTTT. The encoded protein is CASSGGTGVYSEAFF.

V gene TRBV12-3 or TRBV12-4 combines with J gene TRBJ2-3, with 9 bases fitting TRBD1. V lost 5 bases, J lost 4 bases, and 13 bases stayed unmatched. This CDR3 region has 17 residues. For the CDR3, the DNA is TGTGCCAGCAGTCCCCGGGACAGGGTAATATTTTCAGATACGCAGTATTTT. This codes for CASSPRDRVIFSDTQYF.

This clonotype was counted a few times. Here the CDR3 reads CASRPTGRSYGYTF. The CDR3 DNA follows: TGTGCCAGCAGACCGACAGGGAGAAGCTATGGCTACACCTTC. This chain connects TRBV12-3 or TRBV12-4 to TRBJ1-2; 7 bases align to TRBD1. CDR3 length: 14 amino acids. J lost 4 bases, V lost 6 bases, and 8 bases had no gene match.

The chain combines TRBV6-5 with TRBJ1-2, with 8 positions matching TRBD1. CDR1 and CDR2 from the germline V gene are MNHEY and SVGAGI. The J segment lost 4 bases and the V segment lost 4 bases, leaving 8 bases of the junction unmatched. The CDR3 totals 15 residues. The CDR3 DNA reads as TGTGCCAGCAGTTCCGTCCAGGGGGCTGTCTATGGCTACACCTTC. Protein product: CASSSVQGAVYGYTF.

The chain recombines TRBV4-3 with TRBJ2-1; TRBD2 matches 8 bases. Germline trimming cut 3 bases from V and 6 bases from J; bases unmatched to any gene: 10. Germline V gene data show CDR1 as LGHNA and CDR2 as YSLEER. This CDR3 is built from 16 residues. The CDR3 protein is CASSQIAGIEGNEQFF. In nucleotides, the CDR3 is TGCGCCAGCAGCCAGATAGCGGGAATAGAAGGCAATGAGCAGTTCTTC.

The CDR3 DNA is TGCGCCAGCACCCTGGACAGAAGCACAGATACGCAGTATTTT. Its translation: CASTLDRSTDTQYF. The chain recombines TRBV5-1 with TRBJ2-3; tentatively, D is TRBD1 (6 bases). The length of the CDR3 is 14 residues. V was shortened by 6 bases and J by 0 bases, with 11 bases between the two germline ends. Germline lookup yields CDR1 SGHRS and CDR2 YFSETQ.

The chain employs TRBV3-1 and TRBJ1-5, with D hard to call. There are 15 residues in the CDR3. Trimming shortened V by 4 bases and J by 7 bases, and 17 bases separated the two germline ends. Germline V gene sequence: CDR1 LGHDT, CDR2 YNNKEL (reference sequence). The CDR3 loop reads CASSPGGTRRQPQHF. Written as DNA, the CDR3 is TGTGCCAGCAGCCCCGGTGGCACGCGACGACAGCCCCAGCATTTT.

CDR3 region: CAISPSSYEQYF. The CDR3 bases are TGTGCCATCAGTCCTTCCTCCTACGAGCAGTACTTC. The chain combines TRBV10-3 with TRBJ2-7; D unclear. Germline CDR1 and CDR2: ENHRY and SYGVKD. With 5 bases removed from V and 0 bases from J, the gap between germline ends came to 5 bases. This CDR3 spans 12 amino acids.